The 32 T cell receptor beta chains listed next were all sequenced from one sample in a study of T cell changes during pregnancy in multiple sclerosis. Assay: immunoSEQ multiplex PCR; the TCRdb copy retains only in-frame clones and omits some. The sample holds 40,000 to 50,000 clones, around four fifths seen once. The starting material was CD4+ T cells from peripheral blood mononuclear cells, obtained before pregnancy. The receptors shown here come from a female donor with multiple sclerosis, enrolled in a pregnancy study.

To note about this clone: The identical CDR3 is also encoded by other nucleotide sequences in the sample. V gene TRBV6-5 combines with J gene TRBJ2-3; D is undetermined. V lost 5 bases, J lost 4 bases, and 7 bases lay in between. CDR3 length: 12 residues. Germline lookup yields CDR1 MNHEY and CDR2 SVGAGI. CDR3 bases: TGTGCCAGCAGTCCGAACTCAGATACGCAGTATTTT. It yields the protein CASSPNSDTQYF.

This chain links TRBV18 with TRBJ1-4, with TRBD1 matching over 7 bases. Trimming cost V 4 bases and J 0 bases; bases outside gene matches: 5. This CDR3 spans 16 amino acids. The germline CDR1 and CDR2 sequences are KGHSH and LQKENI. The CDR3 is CASSRGTAATNEKLFF. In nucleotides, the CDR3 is TGTGCCAGCTCACGCGGGACAGCTGCAACTAATGAAAAACTGTTTTTT.

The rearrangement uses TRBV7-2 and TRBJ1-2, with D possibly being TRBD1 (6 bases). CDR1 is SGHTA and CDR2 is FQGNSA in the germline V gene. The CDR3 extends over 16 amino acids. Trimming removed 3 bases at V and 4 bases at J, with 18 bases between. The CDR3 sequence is CASSLNKGQKPYGYTF. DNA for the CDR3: TGTGCCAGCAGCTTGAATAAAGGACAGAAGCCCTATGGCTACACCTTC.

The CDR3 DNA is TGTGCCAGCTCACTCCAGGGGGCAAGAGAAGCTTTCTTT. The encoded protein is CASSLQGAREAFF. The chain employs TRBV18 and TRBJ1-1; 8 nucleotides agree with TRBD1. After removal of 4 bases from V and 8 bases from J, the junction contained 6 bases not matched to a gene. The germline gives CDR1 KGHSH, CDR2 LQKENI. The CDR3 consists of 13 residues. The full variable domain, rest sourced from reference TRBV18 and TRBJ1-1, is NAGVMQNPRHLVRRRGQEARLRCSPMKGHSHVYWYRQLPEEGLKFMVYLQKENIIDESGMPKERFSAEFPKEGPSILRIQQVVRGDSAAYFCASSLQGAREAFFGQGTRLTVV.

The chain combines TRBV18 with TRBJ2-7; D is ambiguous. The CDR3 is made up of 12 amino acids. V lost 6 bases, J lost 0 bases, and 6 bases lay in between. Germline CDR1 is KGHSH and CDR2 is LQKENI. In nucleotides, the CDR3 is TGTGCCAGCTCCGCGAGCTCCTACGAGCAGTACTTC. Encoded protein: CASSASSYEQYF.

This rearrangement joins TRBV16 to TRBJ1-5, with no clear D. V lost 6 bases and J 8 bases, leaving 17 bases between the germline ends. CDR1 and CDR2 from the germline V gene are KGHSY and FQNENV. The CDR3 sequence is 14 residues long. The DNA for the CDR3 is TGTGCCAGCAGTTATCTTAAGACCGGGGAGCCCCAGCATTTT. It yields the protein CASSYLKTGEPQHF.

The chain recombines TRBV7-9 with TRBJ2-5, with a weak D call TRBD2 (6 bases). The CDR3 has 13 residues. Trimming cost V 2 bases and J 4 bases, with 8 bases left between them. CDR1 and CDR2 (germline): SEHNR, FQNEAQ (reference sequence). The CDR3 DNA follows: TGTGCCAGCAGCTTACTCGGGGGAGAGACCCAGTACTTC. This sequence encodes CASSLLGGETQYF.

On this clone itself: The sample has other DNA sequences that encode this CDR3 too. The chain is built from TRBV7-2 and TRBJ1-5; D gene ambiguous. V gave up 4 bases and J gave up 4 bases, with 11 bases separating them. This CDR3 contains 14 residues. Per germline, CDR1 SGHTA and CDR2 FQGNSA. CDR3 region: CASSYRPGNQPQHF. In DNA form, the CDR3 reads TGTGCCAGCAGCTACCGACCGGGAAATCAGCCCCAGCATTTT.

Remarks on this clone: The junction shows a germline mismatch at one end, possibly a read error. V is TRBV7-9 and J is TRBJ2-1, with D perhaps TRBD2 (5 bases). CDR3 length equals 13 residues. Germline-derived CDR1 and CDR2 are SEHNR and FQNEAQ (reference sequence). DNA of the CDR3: TGTGCCAGCACCATAGGATCAGGAGACTATGGTCTCTTC. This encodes CASTIGSGDYGLF.

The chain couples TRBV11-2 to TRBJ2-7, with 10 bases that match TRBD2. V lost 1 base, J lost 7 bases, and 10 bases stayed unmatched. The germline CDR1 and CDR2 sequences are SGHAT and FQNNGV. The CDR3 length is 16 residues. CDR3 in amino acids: CASSLGGLAGVREQYF. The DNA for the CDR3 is TGTGCCAGCAGCTTAGGGGGGCTAGCGGGAGTTCGTGAGCAGTACTTC.

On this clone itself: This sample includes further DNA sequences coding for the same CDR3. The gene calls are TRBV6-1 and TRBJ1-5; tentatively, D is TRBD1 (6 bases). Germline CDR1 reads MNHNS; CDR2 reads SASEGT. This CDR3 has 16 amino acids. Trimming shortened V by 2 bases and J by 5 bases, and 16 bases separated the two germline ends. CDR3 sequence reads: CASSERSGGSYQPQHF. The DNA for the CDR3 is TGTGCCAGCAGTGAAAGGTCGGGGGGCTCCTATCAGCCCCAGCATTTT.

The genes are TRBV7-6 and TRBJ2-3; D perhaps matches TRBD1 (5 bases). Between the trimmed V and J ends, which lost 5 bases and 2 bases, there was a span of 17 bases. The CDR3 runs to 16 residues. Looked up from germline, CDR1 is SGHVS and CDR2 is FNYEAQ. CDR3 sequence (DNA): TGTGCCAGCAGCCCCTCCAGTGTCAGGGCCACAGATACGCAGTATTTT. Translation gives CASSPSSVRATDTQYF.

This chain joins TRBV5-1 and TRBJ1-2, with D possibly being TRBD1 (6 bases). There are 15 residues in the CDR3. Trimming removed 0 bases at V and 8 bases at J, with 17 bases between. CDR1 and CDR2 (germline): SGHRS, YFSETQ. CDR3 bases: TGCGCCAGCAGCTTGGTCGCGGGGGGGCTCAACGGCTACACCTTC. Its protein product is CASSLVAGGLNGYTF.

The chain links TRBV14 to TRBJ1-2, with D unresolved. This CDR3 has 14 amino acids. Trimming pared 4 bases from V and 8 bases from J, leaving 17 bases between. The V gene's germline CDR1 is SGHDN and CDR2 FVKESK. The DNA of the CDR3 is TGTGCCAGCAGCCCTTTCGGGGATCCGGCCGGCTACACCTTC. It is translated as CASSPFGDPAGYTF.

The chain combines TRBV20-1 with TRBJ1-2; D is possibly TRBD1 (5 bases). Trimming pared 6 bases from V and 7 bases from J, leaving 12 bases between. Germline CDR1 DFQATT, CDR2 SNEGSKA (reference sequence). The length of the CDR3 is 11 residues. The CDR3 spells CSAPGGSGYTF. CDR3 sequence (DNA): TGCAGTGCCCCCGGGGGATCTGGCTACACCTTC.

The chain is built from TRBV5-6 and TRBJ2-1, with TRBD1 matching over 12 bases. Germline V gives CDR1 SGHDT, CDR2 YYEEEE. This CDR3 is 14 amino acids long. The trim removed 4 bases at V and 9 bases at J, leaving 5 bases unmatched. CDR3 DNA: TGTGCCAGCAGCCGGGGACAGGGGGCGAGTGAGCAGTTCTTC. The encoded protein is CASSRGQGASEQFF.

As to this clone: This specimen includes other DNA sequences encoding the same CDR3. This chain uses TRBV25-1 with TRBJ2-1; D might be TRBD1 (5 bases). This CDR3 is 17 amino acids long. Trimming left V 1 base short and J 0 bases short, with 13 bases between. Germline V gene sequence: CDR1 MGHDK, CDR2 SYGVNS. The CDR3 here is CASSELQGLSSYNEQFF. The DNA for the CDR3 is TGTGCCAGCAGTGAATTGCAGGGCCTAAGCTCCTACAATGAGCAGTTCTTC.

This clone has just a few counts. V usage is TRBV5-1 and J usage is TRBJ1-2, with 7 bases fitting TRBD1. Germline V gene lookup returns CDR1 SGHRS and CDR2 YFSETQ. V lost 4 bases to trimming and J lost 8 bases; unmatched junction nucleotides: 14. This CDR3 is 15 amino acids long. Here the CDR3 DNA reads TGCGCCAGCAGCACCTGGACAGGACCCACCGGCGGCTACACCTTC. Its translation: CASSTWTGPTGGYTF.

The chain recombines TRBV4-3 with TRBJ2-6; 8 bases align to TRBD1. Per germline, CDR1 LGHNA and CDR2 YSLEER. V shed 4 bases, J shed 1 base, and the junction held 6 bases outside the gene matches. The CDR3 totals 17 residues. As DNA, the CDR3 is TGCGCCAGCAGCCTCACGACAGGGGCGTCTGGGGCCAACGTCCTGACTTTC. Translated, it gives CASSLTTGASGANVLTF.

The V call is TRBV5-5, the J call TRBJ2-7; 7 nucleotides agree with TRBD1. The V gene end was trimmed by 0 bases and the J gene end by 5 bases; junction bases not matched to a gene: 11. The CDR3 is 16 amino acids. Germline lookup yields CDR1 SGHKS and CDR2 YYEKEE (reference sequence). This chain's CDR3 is CASSLAFDRVRHEQYF. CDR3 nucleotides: TGTGCCAGCAGCTTGGCCTTTGACAGGGTTCGACACGAGCAGTACTTC.

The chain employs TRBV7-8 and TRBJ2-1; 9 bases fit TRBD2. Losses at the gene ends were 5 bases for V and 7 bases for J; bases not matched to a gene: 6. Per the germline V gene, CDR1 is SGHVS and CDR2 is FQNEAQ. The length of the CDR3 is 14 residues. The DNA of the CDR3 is TGTGCCAGCAGCCCTACCCTAGCGGGGAATGAGCAGTTCTTC. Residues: CASSPTLAGNEQFF.

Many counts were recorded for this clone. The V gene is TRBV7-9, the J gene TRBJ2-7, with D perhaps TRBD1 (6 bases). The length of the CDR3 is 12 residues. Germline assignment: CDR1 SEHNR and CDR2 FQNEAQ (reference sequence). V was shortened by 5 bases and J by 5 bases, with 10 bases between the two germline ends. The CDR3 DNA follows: TGTGCCAGCAGCCATTCAGGGGACGAGCAGTACTTC. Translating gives CASSHSGDEQYF.

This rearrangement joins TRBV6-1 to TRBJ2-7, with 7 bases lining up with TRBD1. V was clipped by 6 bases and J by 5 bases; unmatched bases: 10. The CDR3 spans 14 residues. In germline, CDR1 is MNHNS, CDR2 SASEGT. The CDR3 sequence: CASSTLRQGHEQYF. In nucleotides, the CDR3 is TGTGCCAGCAGCACCTTGAGACAGGGCCACGAGCAGTACTTC.

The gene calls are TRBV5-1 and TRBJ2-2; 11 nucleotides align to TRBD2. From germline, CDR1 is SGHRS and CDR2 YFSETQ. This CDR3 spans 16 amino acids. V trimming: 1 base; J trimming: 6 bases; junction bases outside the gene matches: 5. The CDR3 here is CASSLSLAGGAGELFF. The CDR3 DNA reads TGCGCCAGCAGCTTGTCCCTAGCGGGGGGTGCCGGGGAGCTGTTTTTT.

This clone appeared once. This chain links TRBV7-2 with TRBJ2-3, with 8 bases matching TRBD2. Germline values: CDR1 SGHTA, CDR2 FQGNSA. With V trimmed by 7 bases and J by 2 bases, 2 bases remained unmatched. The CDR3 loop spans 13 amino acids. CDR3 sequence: CASTRGATDTQYF. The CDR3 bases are TGTGCCAGCACGCGGGGGGCCACAGATACGCAGTATTTT.

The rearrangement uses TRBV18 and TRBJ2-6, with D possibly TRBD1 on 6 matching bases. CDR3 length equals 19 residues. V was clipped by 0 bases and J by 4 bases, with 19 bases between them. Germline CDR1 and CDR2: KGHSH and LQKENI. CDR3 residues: CASSPPITGTKAGANVLTF. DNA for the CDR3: TGTGCCAGCTCACCACCGATAACAGGGACCAAAGCGGGGGCCAACGTCCTGACTTTC.

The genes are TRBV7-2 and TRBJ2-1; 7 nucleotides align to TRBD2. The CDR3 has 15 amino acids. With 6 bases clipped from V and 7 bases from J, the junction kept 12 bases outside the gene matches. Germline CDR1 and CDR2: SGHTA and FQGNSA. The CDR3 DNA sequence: TGTGCCAGCAGTAGATGGACTAGTGATGGTAATGAGCAGTTCTTC. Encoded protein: CASSRWTSDGNEQFF. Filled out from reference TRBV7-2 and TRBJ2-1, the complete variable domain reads GAGVSQSPSNKVTEKGKDVELRCDPISGHTALYWYRQSLGQGLEFLIYFQGNSAPDKSGLPSDRFSAERTGGSVSTLTIQRTQQEDSAVYLCASSRWTSDGNEQFFGPGTRLTVL.

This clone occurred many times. CDR3 DNA sequence: TGCGCCAGCAGTGAGGCGGGACTGCAGAGCCGATCCGAGCAGTACTTC. Amino acids: CASSEAGLQSRSEQYF. The V gene is TRBV10-1, the J gene TRBJ2-7; possibly TRBD2 for D (6 bases). The germline V gene has CDR1 WNHNN and CDR2 SYGVQD (reference sequence). The CDR3 is made up of 16 amino acids. The V gene lost 2 bases and the J gene lost 6 bases, with 20 bases spanning the gap.

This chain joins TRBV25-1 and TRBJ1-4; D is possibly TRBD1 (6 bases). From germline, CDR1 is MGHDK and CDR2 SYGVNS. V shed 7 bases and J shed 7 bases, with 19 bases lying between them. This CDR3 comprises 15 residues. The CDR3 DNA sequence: TGTGCCAGCAATTCTGGGGGCCAGACCCCTGAAAAACTGTTTTTT. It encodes CASNSGGQTPEKLFF.

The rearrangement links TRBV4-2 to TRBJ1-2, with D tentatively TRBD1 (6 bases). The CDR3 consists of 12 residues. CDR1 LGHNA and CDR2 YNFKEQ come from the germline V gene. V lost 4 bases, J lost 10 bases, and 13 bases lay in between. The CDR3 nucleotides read TGTGCCAGCAGCCGGGACATGAGGAACTACACCTTC. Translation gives CASSRDMRNYTF.

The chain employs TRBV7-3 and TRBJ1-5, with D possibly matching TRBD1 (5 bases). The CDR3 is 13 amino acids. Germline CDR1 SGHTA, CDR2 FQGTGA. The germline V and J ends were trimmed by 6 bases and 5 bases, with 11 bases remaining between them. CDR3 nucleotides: TGTGCCAGCAGTTCGCGGGGGGATCAGCCCCAGCATTTT. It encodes CASSSRGDQPQHF.

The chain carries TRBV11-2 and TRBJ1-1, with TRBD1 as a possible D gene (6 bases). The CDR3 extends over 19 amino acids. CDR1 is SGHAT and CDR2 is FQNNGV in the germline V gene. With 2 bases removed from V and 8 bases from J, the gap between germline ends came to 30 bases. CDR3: CASSLKMWGRGGNTEEAFF. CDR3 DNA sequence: TGTGCCAGCAGCTTAAAAATGTGGGGGCGGGGGGGGAACACTGAGGAAGCTTTCTTT.